The 6 T cell receptor beta chains presented below share a single source sample, sequenced in a study of T cell changes during pregnancy in multiple sclerosis (dated by TCRdb to about 2019). The library was built by means of the immunoSEQ multiplex PCR assay. This immuneACCESS table, as held by TCRdb, lists in-frame sequences with V and J called but not all clones. Of the missing ones, under half trace to an unresolved V gene in checked studies; the others have no known cause. The sample data list some 37,000 clones, and 92% of these were observed just once. Roughly 0.38% of the sample goes to the ten largest clones. The material was CD4+ T cells from peripheral blood mononuclear cells, obtained after pregnancy. The receptor source for this set is a female donor in good health, enrolled as a control in a pregnancy study.

The rearrangement uses TRBV27 and TRBJ2-1, with TRBD2 identical over 9 bases. CDR1 is MNHEY and CDR2 is SMNVEV in the germline V gene (reference sequence). V was pared by 4 bases and J by 5 bases, with 6 bases of the junction left unmatched. The CDR3 is made up of 15 amino acids. DNA of the CDR3: TGTGCCAGCAGTTCAACGCGACTAGCGGACAATGAGCAGTTCTTC. As protein: CASSSTRLADNEQFF.

The chain employs TRBV7-2 and TRBJ2-3; 7 bases match TRBD1. V shed 5 bases, J shed 9 bases, and the junction held 14 bases outside the gene matches. Germline values: CDR1 SGHTA, CDR2 FQGNSA. The length of the CDR3 is 15 residues. Here the CDR3 DNA reads TGTGCCAGCAGCGCCCGGGCCCCCAAACAGGGGACGCAGTATTTT. Translating gives CASSARAPKQGTQYF.

This clone appeared once. The rearrangement links TRBV5-8 to TRBJ2-7, with a tentative D call TRBD2 (7 bases). Germline V gives CDR1 SGHTS, CDR2 YDEGEE. CDR3 length: 12 residues. V lost 4 bases to trimming and J lost 9 bases, with 14 bases between them. The DNA of the CDR3 is TGTGCCAGCAGCCCGGCGGGGGCGGTGCAGTACTTC. It yields the protein CASSPAGAVQYF.

The chain joins TRBV6-1 to TRBJ2-3, with D maybe TRBD1 (6 bases). Trimming took 4 bases from V and 2 from J, leaving 19 bases between them. The CDR3 is 17 amino acids. CDR1 is MNHNS and CDR2 is SASEGT in the germline V gene. CDR3 sequence (DNA): TGTGCCAGCAGTGCCCTGTCTTCAGGGGTAACCACAGATACGCAGTATTTT. It translates to CASSALSSGVTTDTQYF.

The chain uses TRBV4-3 and TRBJ1-2; D is possibly TRBD1 (6 bases). CDR1 is LGHNA and CDR2 is YSLEER in the germline V gene. V was pared by 0 bases and J by 8 bases, with 16 bases between. The CDR3 sequence is 15 residues long. CDR3 amino acids: CASSQDRQGPSGYTF. CDR3 nucleotides: TGCGCCAGCAGCCAAGATCGGCAGGGGCCCAGCGGCTACACCTTC.

This clone was observed once. The V gene is TRBV19, the J gene TRBJ1-6; D is unresolved. The CDR3 consists of 14 residues. Germline V gene data show CDR1 as LNHDA and CDR2 as SQIVND (reference sequence). The V gene lost 2 bases and the J gene lost 4 bases, with 6 bases spanning the gap. In DNA, the CDR3 is TGTGCCAGTAGTATAACACCTTATAATTCACCCCTCCACTTT. Its protein is CASSITPYNSPLHF. Using reference TRBV19 and TRBJ1-6 for the parts outside the CDR3, the full variable domain is DGGITQSPKYLFRKEGQNVTLSCEQNLNHDAMYWYRQDPGQGLRLIYYSQIVNDFQKGDIAEGYSVSREKKESFPLTVTSAQKNPTAFYLCASSITPYNSPLHFGNGTRLTVT.